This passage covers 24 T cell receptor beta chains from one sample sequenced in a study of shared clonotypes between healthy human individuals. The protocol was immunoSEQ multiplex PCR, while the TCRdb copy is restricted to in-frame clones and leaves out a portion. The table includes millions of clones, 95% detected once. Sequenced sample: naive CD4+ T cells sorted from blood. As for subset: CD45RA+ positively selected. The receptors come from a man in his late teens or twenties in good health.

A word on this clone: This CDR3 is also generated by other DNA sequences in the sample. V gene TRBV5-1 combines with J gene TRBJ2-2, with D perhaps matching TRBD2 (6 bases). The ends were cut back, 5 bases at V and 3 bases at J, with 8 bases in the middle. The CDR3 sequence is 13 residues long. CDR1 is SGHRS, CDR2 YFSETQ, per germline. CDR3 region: CASSSGDTGELFF. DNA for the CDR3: TGCGCCAGCAGTTCGGGAGACACCGGGGAGCTGTTTTTT.

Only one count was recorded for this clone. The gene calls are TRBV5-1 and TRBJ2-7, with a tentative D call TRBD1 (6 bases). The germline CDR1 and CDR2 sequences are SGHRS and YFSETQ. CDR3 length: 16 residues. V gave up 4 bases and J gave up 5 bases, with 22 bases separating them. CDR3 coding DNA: TGCGCCAGCAGCGGCGGCTACCGGACAGTGGCCAACGAGCAGTACTTC. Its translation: CASSGGYRTVANEQYF.

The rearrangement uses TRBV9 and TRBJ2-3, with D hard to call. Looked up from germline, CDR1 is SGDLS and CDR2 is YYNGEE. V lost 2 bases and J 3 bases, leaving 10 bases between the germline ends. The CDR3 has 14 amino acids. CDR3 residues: CASSVSIATDTQYF. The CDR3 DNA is TGTGCCAGCAGCGTCTCAATAGCAACAGATACGCAGTATTTT.

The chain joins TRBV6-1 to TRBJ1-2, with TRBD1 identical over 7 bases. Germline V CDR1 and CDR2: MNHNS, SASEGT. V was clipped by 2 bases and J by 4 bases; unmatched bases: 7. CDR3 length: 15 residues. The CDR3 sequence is CASSEREGQLYGYTF. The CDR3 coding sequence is TGTGCCAGCAGTGAAAGGGAGGGACAGCTCTATGGCTACACCTTC.

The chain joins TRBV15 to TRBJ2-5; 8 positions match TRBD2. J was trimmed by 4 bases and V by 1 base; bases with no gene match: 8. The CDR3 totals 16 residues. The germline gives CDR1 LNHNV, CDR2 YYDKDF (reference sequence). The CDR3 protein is CATSRGQREKGETQYF. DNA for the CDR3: TGTGCCACCAGCAGAGGCCAGCGGGAGAAGGGAGAGACCCAGTACTTC.

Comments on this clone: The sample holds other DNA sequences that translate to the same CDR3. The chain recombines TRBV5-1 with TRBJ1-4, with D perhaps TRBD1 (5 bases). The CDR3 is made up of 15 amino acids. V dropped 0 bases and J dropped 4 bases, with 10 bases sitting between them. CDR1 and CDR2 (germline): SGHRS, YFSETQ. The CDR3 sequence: CASSLVGGINEKLFF. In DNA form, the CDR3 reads TGCGCCAGCAGCTTGGTCGGGGGAATTAATGAAAAACTGTTTTTT.

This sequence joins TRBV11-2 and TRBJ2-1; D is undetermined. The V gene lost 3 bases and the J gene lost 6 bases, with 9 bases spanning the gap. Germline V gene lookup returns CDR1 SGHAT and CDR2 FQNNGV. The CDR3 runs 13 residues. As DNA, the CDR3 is TGTGCCAGCAGCTTCTCCCGGGTCAATGAGCAGTTCTTC. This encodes CASSFSRVNEQFF.

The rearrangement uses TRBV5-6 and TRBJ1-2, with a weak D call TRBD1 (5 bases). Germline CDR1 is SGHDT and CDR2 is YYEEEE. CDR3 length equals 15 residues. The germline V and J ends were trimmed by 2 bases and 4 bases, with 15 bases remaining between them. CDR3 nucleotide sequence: TGTGCCAGCAGCTTTGGGGCACTCCCTATCTATGGCTACACCTTC. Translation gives CASSFGALPIYGYTF.

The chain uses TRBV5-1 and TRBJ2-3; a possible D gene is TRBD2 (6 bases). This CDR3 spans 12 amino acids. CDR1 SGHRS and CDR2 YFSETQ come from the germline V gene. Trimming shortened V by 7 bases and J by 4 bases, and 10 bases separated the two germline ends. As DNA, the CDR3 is TGCGCCAGCGGGGGAGGCGCAGATACGCAGTATTTT. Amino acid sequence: CASGGGADTQYF.

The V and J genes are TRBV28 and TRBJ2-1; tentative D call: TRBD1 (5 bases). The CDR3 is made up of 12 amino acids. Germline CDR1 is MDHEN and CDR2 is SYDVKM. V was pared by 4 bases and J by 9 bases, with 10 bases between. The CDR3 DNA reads TGTGCCAGCAGTTCGACAGTGGGTGAGCAGTTCTTC. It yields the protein CASSSTVGEQFF.

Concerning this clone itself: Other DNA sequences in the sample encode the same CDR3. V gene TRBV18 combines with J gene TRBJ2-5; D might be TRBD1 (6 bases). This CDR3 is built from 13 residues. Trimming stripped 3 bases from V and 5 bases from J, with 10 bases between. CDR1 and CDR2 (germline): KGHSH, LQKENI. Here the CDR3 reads CASSPTGQETQYF. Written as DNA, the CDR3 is TGTGCCAGCTCACCTACAGGACAGGAGACCCAGTACTTC.

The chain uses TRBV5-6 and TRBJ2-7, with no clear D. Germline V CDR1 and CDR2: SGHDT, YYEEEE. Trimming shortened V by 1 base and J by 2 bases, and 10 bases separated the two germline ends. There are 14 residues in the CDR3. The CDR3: CASSLWQQPYEQYF. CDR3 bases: TGTGCCAGCAGCTTGTGGCAGCAACCCTACGAGCAGTACTTC.

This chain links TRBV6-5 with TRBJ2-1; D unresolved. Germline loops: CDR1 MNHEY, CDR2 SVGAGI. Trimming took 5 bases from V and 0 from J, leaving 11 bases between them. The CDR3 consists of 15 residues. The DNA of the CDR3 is TGTGCCAGCAGTCTGGGCGCGACCTCCTACAATGAGCAGTTCTTC. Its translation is CASSLGATSYNEQFF.

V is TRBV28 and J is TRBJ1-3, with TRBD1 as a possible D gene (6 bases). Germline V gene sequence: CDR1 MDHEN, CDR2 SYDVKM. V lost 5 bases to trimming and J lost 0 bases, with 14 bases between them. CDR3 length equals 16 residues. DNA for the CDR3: TGTGCCAGCAGTCGAGGGGGAACGGGCTCTGGAAACACCATATATTTT. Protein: CASSRGGTGSGNTIYF.

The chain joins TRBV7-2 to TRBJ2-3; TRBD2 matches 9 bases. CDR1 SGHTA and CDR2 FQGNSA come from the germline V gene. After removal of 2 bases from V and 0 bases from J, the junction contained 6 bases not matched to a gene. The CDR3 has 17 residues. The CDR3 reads CASSLTSGLTSTDTQYF. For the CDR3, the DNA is TGTGCCAGCAGCTTAACTAGCGGGTTAACTAGCACAGATACGCAGTATTTT.

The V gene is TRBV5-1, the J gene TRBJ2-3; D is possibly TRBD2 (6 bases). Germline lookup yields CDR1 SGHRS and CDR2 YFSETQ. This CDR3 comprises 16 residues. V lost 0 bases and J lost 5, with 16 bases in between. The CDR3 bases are TGCGCCAGCAGCTTGGCGTTGGGGGGTACAGTAGATACGCAGTATTTT. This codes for CASSLALGGTVDTQYF.

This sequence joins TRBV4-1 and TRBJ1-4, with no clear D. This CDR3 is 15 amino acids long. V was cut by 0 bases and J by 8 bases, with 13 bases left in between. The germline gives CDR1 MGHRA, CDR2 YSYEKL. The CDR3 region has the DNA TGCGCCAGCAGCCAAGATTCCCGGGAGCGCGAAAAACTGTTTTTT. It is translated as CASSQDSREREKLFF.

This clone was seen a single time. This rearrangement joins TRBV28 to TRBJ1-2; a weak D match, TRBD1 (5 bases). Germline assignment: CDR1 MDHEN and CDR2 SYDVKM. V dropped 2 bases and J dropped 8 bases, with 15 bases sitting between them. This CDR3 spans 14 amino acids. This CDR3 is CASSLPVRGWGYTF. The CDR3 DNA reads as TGTGCCAGCAGTTTACCCGTGAGGGGTTGGGGCTACACCTTC.

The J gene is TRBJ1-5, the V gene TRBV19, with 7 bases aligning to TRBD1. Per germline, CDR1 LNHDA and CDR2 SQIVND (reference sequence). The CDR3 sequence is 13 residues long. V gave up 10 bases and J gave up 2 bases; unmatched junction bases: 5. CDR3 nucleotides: TGTGCCACCCGAGGACAGGGCAATCAGCCCCAGCATTTT. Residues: CATRGQGNQPQHF.

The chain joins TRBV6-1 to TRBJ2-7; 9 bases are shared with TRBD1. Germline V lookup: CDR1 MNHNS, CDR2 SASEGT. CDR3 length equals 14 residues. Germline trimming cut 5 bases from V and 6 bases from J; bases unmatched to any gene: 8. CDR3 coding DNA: TGTGCCAGCAGTACACAGGGGGCGCTGACCGAGCAGTACTTC. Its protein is CASSTQGALTEQYF.

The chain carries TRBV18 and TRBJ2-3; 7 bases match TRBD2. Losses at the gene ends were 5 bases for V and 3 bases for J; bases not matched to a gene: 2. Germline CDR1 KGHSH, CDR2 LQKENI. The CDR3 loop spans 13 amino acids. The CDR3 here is CASSGLETDTQYF. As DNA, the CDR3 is TGTGCCAGCTCAGGACTAGAGACAGATACGCAGTATTTT.

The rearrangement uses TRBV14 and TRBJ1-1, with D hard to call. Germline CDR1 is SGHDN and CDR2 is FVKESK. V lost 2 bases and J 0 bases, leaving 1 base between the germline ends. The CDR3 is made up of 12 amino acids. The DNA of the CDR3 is TGTGCCAGCAGCCAAATGAACACTGAAGCTTTCTTT. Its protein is CASSQMNTEAFF.

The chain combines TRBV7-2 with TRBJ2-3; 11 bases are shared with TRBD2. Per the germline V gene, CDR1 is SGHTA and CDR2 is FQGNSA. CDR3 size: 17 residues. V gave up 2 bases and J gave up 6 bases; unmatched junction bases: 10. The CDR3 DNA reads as TGTGCCAGCAGCTTAATCGCACTAGCGGGAGTCGGGGATACGCAGTATTTT. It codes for CASSLIALAGVGDTQYF.

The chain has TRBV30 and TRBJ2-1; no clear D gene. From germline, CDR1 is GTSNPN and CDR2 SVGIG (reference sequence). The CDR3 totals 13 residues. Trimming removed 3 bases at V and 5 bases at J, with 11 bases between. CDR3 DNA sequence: TGTGCCTGGAGCGGATACCGGGACAATGAGCAGTTCTTC. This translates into CAWSGYRDNEQFF.